There are many counts of the clone carrying this T cell receptor (beta chain). Antigen unknown. V shed 7 bases, J shed 2 bases, and the junction held 17 bases outside the gene matches. CDR1 and CDR2 (germline): MNHEY, SVGEGT. This CDR3 spans 19 amino acids. The source of the sample is a study of Graves' ophthalmopathy and Graves' hyperthyroidism. The hyperthyroidism patients, aged 18 to 65, had been newly diagnosed, with under 2 months' duration. Patients were diagnosed from clinical symptoms, serum thyroxine, TRAb, thyroid ultrasound and orbital computed tomography. PBMCs were isolated from an approximately 10 ml sample of fresh peripheral blood. The study amplified TCR beta CDR3 regions using RNA transcripts. First-round RT-PCR used HTBI primers; second-round multiplex PCR followed. TCRdb recomputed calls from the multiplex PCR reads with MiXCR, one row per CDR3 protein. The table has a few hundred thousand distinct CDR3 sequences, about 18% seen once.

Study outcomes and limitations: Clonotypes were expanded in thyroid at above 0.001 frequency, and most also appeared in blood.

The sequence was collected from an adult woman with stable Graves' hyperthyroidism. Sequencing input: peripheral blood. This rearrangement joins TRBV6-2 or TRBV6-3 to TRBJ2-6; 7 nucleotides line up with TRBD1. Written as DNA, the CDR3 is TGTGCCAGCATTCCTCCTTGGACCCAGGGGGATACTGGGGCCAACGTCCTGACTTTC. Protein product: CASIPPWTQGDTGANVLTF.